This T cell receptor (beta chain) emerged from a study of memory CD4+ T cells and cytomegalovirus serostatus. The study, taken as a whole, reports: About 40% of the roughly 160 known CMV-associated TCRbeta sequences appeared in CD4+ memory.

In the original processing: After removing out-of-frame reads, over 2 million distinct TCRbeta sequences remained. The repertoire was sequenced with immunoSEQ multiplex PCR; TCRdb's copy has only in-frame clones and lacks some. V, J and clone size derive from that table, while D and trimming were established from the DNA sequence. This sample has some 60,000 clones, with about 81% found just once. Single viable CD3+CD4+CD8-CD45RO+ cells were sorted as the memory CD4+ T cells. Notes on this clone: The antigen is not known.

This CDR3 spans 19 amino acids. Germline CDR1 reads SGHAT; CDR2 reads FQNNGV. After removal of 1 base from V and 1 base from J, the junction contained 14 bases not matched to a gene. Sequencing was carried out using memory CD4+ T cells from blood. The clonotype was recovered from an adult in good health and CMV-seronegative. V usage is TRBV11-2 and J usage is TRBJ1-1, with 8 bases that match TRBD1. The CDR3 loop is CASSLGLKIQGQANTEAFF. CDR3 sequence (DNA): TGTGCCAGCAGCTTAGGGTTAAAGATCCAGGGACAGGCGAACACTGAAGCTTTCTTT. The whole variable domain, remainder taken from reference TRBV11-2 and TRBJ1-1, is EAGVAQSPRYKIIEKRQSVAFWCNPISGHATLYWYQQILGQGPKLLIQFQNNGVVDDSQLPKDRFSAERLKGVDSTLKIQPAKLEDSAVYLCASSLGLKIQGQANTEAFFGQGTRLTVV.